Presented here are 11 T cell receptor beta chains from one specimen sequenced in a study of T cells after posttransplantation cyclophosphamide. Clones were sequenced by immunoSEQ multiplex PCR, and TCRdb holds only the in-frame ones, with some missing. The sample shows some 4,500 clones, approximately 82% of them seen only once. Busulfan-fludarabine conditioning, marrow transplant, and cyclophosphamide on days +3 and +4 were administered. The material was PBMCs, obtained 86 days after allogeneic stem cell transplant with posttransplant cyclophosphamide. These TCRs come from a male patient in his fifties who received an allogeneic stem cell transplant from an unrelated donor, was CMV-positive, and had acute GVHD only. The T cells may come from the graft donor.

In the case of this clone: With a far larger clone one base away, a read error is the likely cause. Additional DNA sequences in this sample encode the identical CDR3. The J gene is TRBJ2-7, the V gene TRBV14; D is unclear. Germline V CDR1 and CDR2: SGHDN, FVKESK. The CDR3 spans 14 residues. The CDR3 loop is CASSQATESYEQYF. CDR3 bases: TGTGCCAGCAGCCAAGCGACGGAGAGCTACGAACAGTACTTC.

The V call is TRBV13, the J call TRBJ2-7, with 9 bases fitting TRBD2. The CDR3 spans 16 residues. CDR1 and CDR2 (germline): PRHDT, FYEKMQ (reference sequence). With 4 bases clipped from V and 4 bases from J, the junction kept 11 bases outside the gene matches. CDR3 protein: CASSYRIAGVEYEQYF. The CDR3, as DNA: TGTGCCAGCAGCTACCGGATAGCGGGGGTTGAATACGAGCAGTACTTC.

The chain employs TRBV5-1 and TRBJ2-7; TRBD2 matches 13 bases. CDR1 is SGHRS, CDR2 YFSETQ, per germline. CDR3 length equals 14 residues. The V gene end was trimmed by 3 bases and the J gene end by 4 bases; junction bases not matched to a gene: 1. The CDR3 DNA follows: TGCGCCAGCAGCTGGACTAGCGGGAGTTACGAGCAGTACTTC. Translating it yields CASSWTSGSYEQYF.

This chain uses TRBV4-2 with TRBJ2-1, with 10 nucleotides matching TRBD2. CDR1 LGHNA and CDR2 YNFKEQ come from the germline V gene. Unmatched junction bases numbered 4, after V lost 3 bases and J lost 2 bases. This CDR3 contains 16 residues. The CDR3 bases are TGTGCCAGCAGCCAGGAGCTAGCGGGAGCCTACAATGAGCAGTTCTTC. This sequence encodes CASSQELAGAYNEQFF.

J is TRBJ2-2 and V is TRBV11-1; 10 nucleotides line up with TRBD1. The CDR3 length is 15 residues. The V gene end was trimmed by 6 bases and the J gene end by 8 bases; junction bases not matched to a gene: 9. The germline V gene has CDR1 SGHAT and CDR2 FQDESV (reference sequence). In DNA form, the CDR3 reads TGTGCCAGCAGGCCCGGGACAGGGGTGTCGGGGGAGCTGTTTTTT. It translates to CASRPGTGVSGELFF.

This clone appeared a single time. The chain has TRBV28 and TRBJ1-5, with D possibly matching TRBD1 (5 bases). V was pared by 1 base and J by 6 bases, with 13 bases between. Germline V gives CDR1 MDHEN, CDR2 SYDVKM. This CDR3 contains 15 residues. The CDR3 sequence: CASSLSGLPFQPQHF. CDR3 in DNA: TGTGCCAGCAGTTTATCGGGACTCCCGTTTCAGCCCCAGCATTTT.

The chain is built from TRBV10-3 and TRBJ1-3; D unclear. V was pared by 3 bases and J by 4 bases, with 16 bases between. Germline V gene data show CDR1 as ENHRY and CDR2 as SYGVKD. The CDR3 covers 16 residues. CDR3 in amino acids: CAISDIGGRPGNTIYF. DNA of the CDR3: TGTGCCATCAGTGATATAGGAGGCCGTCCGGGAAACACCATATATTTT.

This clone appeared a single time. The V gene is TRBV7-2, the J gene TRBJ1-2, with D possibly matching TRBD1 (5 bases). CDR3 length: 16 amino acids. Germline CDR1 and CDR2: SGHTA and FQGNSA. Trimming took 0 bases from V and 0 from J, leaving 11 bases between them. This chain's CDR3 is CASSLALGRSNYGYTF. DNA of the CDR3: TGTGCCAGCAGCTTAGCACTGGGGCGCTCTAACTATGGCTACACCTTC.

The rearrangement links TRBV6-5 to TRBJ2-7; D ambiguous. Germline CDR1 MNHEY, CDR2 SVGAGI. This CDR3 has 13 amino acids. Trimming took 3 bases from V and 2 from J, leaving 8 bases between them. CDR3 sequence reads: CASSYIRTYEQYF. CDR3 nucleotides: TGTGCCAGCAGTTATATTCGTACCTACGAGCAGTACTTC.

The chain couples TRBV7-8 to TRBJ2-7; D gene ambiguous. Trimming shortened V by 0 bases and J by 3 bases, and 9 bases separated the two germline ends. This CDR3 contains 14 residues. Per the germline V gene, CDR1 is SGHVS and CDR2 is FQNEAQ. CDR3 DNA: TGTGCCAGCAGCTTAGCGGAGAATCTCTACGAGCAGTACTTC. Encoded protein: CASSLAENLYEQYF.

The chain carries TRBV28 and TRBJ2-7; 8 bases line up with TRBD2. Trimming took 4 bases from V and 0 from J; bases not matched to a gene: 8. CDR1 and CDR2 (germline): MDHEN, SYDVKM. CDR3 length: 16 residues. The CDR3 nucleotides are TGTGCCAGCAGTTCCACGGGGGGGCGGGGCTCCTACGAGCAGTACTTC. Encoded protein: CASSSTGGRGSYEQYF.